The 21 T cell receptor beta chains below all came from one sample that was sequenced in a study of STAT5B mutations in CD4+ large granular lymphocyte leukemia. TCRdb's copy holds only in-frame clones and misses some; the assay was immunoSEQ multiplex PCR. The table shows 30,000 or so clones, with around 85% occurring only once. The sequenced sample consisted of CD4+ T cells from blood buffy coats. The receptors shown here come from a human donor in good health.

The chain recombines TRBV7-2 with TRBJ2-5, with 15 bases fitting TRBD2. Gene TRBJ2-7 matches the end of the DNA better, so the J call may be wrong. In germline, CDR1 is SGHTA, CDR2 FQGNSA. The CDR3 is made up of 14 amino acids. CDR3 in amino acids: CASSWTSGRAEQYF. The CDR3 coding sequence is TGTGCCAGCAGCTGGACTAGCGGGAGGGCCGAGCAGTACTTC.

V gene TRBV7-9 combines with J gene TRBJ1-2; weak D call: TRBD1 (5 bases). The V and J ends lost 0 bases and 8 bases respectively, with 16 bases between them. CDR1 is SEHNR and CDR2 is FQNEAQ in the germline V gene (reference sequence). This CDR3 is built from 15 residues. CDR3: CASSLAAGTSGGYTF. The CDR3 coding sequence is TGTGCCAGCAGCTTAGCCGCCGGGACCTCAGGAGGCTACACCTTC.

This chain connects TRBV18 to TRBJ1-2, with 8 nucleotides matching TRBD1. The CDR3 is 16 residues long. The trim removed 4 bases at V and 5 bases at J, leaving 12 bases unmatched. Germline-derived CDR1 and CDR2 are KGHSH and LQKENI. The CDR3 DNA is TGTGCCAGCTCACTAGAACGGACAGGGACCGAATATGGCTACACCTTC. Its protein is CASSLERTGTEYGYTF.

The chain links TRBV28 to TRBJ2-7; 10 bases align to TRBD1. CDR1 and CDR2 (germline): MDHEN, SYDVKM. The CDR3 is 15 residues long. V was pared by 3 bases and J by 0 bases, with 2 bases of the junction left unmatched. This CDR3 reads CASSLDRGTSYEQYF. For the CDR3, the DNA is TGTGCCAGCAGTTTGGACAGGGGGACCTCCTACGAGCAGTACTTC.

The rearrangement uses TRBV6-5 and TRBJ2-3, with TRBD1 matching 7 bases. The germline V gene encodes CDR1 MNHEY and CDR2 SVGAGI. Trimming removed 2 bases from V and 6 bases from J; junction bases left unmatched: 8. This CDR3 comprises 15 residues. The CDR3 reads CASSYRGQLGDTQYF. In DNA form, the CDR3 reads TGTGCCAGCAGTTACAGGGGACAGCTGGGGGATACGCAGTATTTT.

This clone was observed once. V is TRBV28 and J is TRBJ1-5; 10 nucleotides agree with TRBD1. Germline values: CDR1 MDHEN, CDR2 SYDVKM. V lost 6 bases, J lost 2 bases, and 16 bases stayed unmatched. CDR3 size: 19 residues. The CDR3 is CASSPVTGTGARGNQPQHF. CDR3 nucleotides: TGTGCCAGCAGCCCTGTAACCGGGACAGGGGCTCGGGGCAATCAGCCCCAGCATTTT.

Notes on this clone: A read error may produce the germline difference seen at one junction end. The sample holds other DNA sequences that translate to the same CDR3. This chain joins TRBV29-1 and TRBJ2-1; 8 bases fit TRBD2. This CDR3 has 14 residues. CDR1 and CDR2 from the germline V gene are SQVTM and ANQGSEA. The CDR3 DNA reads as TGCAGTGTTGATCCCAGCGGGAGTTCCAATGAGCAGTTCTTC. This codes for CSVDPSGSSNEQFF.

V usage is TRBV7-9 and J usage is TRBJ2-7; 8 nucleotides align to TRBD1. The CDR3 sequence is 15 residues long. Trimming at V came to 0 bases and at J to 3 bases, leaving 4 bases not matched to a gene. The germline V gene encodes CDR1 SEHNR and CDR2 FQNEAQ (reference sequence). In DNA form, the CDR3 reads TGTGCCAGCAGCTTAGCGACAGGGGAAATCTACGAGCAGTACTTC. It specifies CASSLATGEIYEQYF.

This chain connects TRBV7-2 to TRBJ1-4, with D tentatively TRBD1 (5 bases). The CDR3 loop spans 16 amino acids. V was pared by 5 bases and J by 8 bases, with 21 bases between. Looked up from germline, CDR1 is SGHTA and CDR2 is FQGNSA. The CDR3 DNA sequence: TGTGCCAGCAGCCCCCAGGGCCAGCTACCTGCCGAAAAACTGTTTTTT. Its translation: CASSPQGQLPAEKLFF.

The CDR3: CASSPKGQGVGRASTDTQYF. The CDR3, as DNA: TGCGCCAGCAGTCCAAAGGGCCAGGGGGTGGGGAGGGCCAGCACAGATACGCAGTATTTT. The chain is built from TRBV4-1 and TRBJ2-3; D may be TRBD1 or TRBD2 (7 bases each). With 6 bases removed from V and 0 bases from J, the gap between germline ends came to 28 bases. The CDR3 has 20 amino acids. Germline CDR1 reads MGHRA; CDR2 reads YSYEKL.

The chain couples TRBV5-1 to TRBJ1-6; 7 nucleotides line up with TRBD1. The germline V gene has CDR1 SGHRS and CDR2 YFSETQ. The CDR3 contains 15 residues. The trim removed 3 bases at V and 8 bases at J, leaving 8 bases unmatched. CDR3 bases: TGCGCCAGCAGCTCGCACCGGGACAGCTATTCACCCCTCCACTTT. Protein: CASSSHRDSYSPLHF.

This rearrangement joins TRBV11-2 to TRBJ2-6, with TRBD2 matching over 7 bases. The CDR3 is made up of 16 amino acids. With 4 bases clipped from V and 2 bases from J, the junction kept 5 bases outside the gene matches. Germline V gene lookup returns CDR1 SGHAT and CDR2 FQNNGV. CDR3 in amino acids: CASSSLGGTGANVLTF. CDR3 bases: TGTGCCAGCAGCTCTTTGGGGGGGACTGGGGCCAACGTCCTGACTTTC. Combining the CDR3 with reference TRBV11-2 and TRBJ2-6 gives the whole variable domain EAGVAQSPRYKIIEKRQSVAFWCNPISGHATLYWYQQILGQGPKLLIQFQNNGVVDDSQLPKDRFSAERLKGVDSTLKIQPAKLEDSAVYLCASSSLGGTGANVLTFGAGSRLTVL.

The CDR3: CASSSRGGNTEAFF. In DNA form, the CDR3 reads TGTGCCAGCAGCTCACGAGGGGGGAACACTGAAGCTTTCTTT. The V and J genes are TRBV7-3 and TRBJ1-1; possibly TRBD1 for D (6 bases). The length of the CDR3 is 14 residues. CDR1 is SGHTA, CDR2 FQGTGA, per germline. V shed 4 bases and J shed 1 base, with 10 bases lying between them. The entire variable domain, with the rest obtained from reference TRBV7-3 and TRBJ1-1, is as follows: GAGVSQTPSNKVTEKGKYVELRCDPISGHTALYWYRQSLGQGPEFLIYFQGTGAADDSGLPNDRFFAVRPEGSVSTLKIQRTERGDSAVYLCASSSRGGNTEAFFGQGTRLTVV.

The genes are TRBV6-1 and TRBJ1-1, with D possibly being TRBD1 (5 bases). Trimming took off 6 bases at V and 2 bases at J, with 13 bases between the two ends. The CDR3 is 14 amino acids. Germline V lookup: CDR1 MNHNS, CDR2 SASEGT. CDR3 loop: CASSRVSGNTEAFF. The DNA for the CDR3 is TGTGCCAGCAGCAGGGTTAGCGGAAACACTGAAGCTTTCTTT.

This clone has just a few counts. The rearrangement links TRBV7-2 to TRBJ1-1, with 9 bases that match TRBD1. J was trimmed by 4 bases and V by 5 bases; bases with no gene match: 8. CDR1 is SGHTA, CDR2 FQGNSA, per germline. The CDR3 contains 15 residues. Written as DNA, the CDR3 is TGTGCCAGCAGCCTTTCACCGGGACAGGGCACTGAAGCTTTCTTT. Encoded protein: CASSLSPGQGTEAFF.

This chain uses TRBV2 with TRBJ1-3, with TRBD1 as a possible D gene (6 bases). The germline V gene encodes CDR1 SNHLY and CDR2 FYNNEI. The CDR3 consists of 14 residues. With 10 bases removed from V and 0 bases from J, the gap between germline ends came to 13 bases. CDR3 in DNA: TGTGCCACAGGGGACGGACTCTCTGGAAACACCATATATTTT. The encoded protein is CATGDGLSGNTIYF.

V usage is TRBV7-2 and J usage is TRBJ2-4; D not resolved. V was cut by 1 base and J by 5 bases, with 6 bases left in between. Germline CDR1 and CDR2: SGHTA and FQGNSA. This CDR3 comprises 13 residues. CDR3 amino acids: CASSLGVENIQYF. CDR3 nucleotides: TGTGCCAGCAGCTTAGGAGTTGAAAACATTCAGTACTTC.

This chain joins TRBV27 and TRBJ2-5; D not certain. The V and J ends lost 5 bases and 5 bases respectively, with 21 bases between them. The germline V gene encodes CDR1 MNHEY and CDR2 SMNVEV (reference sequence). This CDR3 is built from 16 residues. CDR3 sequence (DNA): TGTGCCAGCAGTCCAAGTGATAGTTGGGCCGGGGAGACCCAGTACTTC. It is translated as CASSPSDSWAGETQYF.

The rearrangement links TRBV19 to TRBJ2-7; D is possibly TRBD1 (5 bases). The CDR3 extends over 13 amino acids. The V end lost 2 bases, the J end lost 7 bases, and 12 bases lay between the germline ends. The germline CDR1 and CDR2 sequences are LNHDA and SQIVND (reference sequence). CDR3 coding DNA: TGTGCCAGTAGTATAAGGGGTCGATTGGAGCAGTACTTC. Translation gives CASSIRGRLEQYF. Filled out from reference TRBV19 and TRBJ2-7, the complete variable domain reads DGGITQSPKYLFRKEGQNVTLSCEQNLNHDAMYWYRQDPGQGLRLIYYSQIVNDFQKGDIAEGYSVSREKKESFPLTVTSAQKNPTAFYLCASSIRGRLEQYFGPGTRLTVT.

The chain has TRBV9 and TRBJ2-5; TRBD2 matches at 9 bases. After removal of 0 bases from V and 5 bases from J, the junction contained 5 bases not matched to a gene. Per germline, CDR1 SGDLS and CDR2 YYNGEE. The CDR3 totals 15 residues. The CDR3 DNA follows: TGTGCCAGCAGCGTAGCGACTAGCGGCGGGGAGACCCAGTACTTC. Residues: CASSVATSGGETQYF.

The chain joins TRBV4-2 to TRBJ2-3; D gene unclear. Trimming pared 3 bases from V and 6 bases from J, leaving 10 bases between. CDR1 and CDR2 from the germline V gene are LGHNA and YNFKEQ. The CDR3 has 13 amino acids. This chain's CDR3 is CASSQEISDTQYF. In DNA, the CDR3 is TGTGCCAGCAGCCAGGAGATTTCGGATACGCAGTATTTT.